This TCR beta chain was profiled in a study of siplizumab effects on memory and regulatory T cells. Study-level findings and limits: Researchers could not give a naive or memory phenotype to roughly 80-97% of proliferating CD4+ or CD8+ clones. Siplizumab significantly brought down the alloreactive sequences that trace back to unstimulated CD4+ memory cells. Naive T cell populations appeared to exhibit greater diversity than memory cells and appeared to be major alloresponse contributors.

The CDR3 has 14 amino acids. V shed 4 bases and J shed 1 base, with 11 bases lying between them. The V gene's germline CDR1 is SGDLS and CDR2 YYNGEE. Note on this clone: Antigen unknown.

Assaying covered roughly 100,000 TCR templates per sample. Method: immunoSEQ multiplex PCR; TCRdb's copy keeps in-frame clones and lacks some. The sample contains about 69,000 clones, about 90% of which appear only once. The V call is TRBV9, the J call TRBJ1-1; D is undetermined. This sequence originates from a human donor in good health. The sequenced sample consisted of Tregs sorted from blood. The CDR3 region is CASSPRGQNTEAFF. The CDR3 DNA reads TGTGCCAGCAGCCCAAGAGGTCAGAACACTGAAGCTTTCTTT.